This TCR beta chain derives from a study of shared clonotypes between healthy human individuals. Overall study findings and caveats: Only blood samples were collected, and tissue repertoires likely differ.

Remarks on this clone: Its antigen is as yet unknown.

In the naive CD8 group, cells lacked CD45RO and were positively selected for CCR7, so terminally differentiated effector memory CD45RA+ cells were left out. Germline V gene lookup returns CDR1 MGHDK and CDR2 SYGVNS. The CDR3 spans 13 residues. Losses at the gene ends were 8 bases for V and 6 bases for J; bases not matched to a gene: 7. In the authors' workflow: ImmunoSEQ junction-only sequences lacked quality scores, so their filtering differed. Method: immunoSEQ multiplex PCR; TCRdb's copy keeps in-frame clones and lacks some. Clone size and V and J calls were adopted from that table, with D and trimming inferred from the DNA. The table lists about 680,000 clones, about 92% of them singletons, with approximately 25% in the top ten.

The TCR sequence derives from a man aged 25 to 40 in good health. The sample was naive CD8+ T cells sorted from blood. The genes are TRBV25-1 and TRBJ2-1, with 7 nucleotides matching TRBD1. The CDR3 spells CASSDAGGNEQFF. CDR3 in DNA: TGTGCCAGCTCCGATGCAGGGGGCAATGAGCAGTTCTTC.